This TCR beta chain was sequenced in a study of neurological immune-mediated disorders. TCRdb re-called the 5' RACE reads through MiXCR, storing one row per CDR3 protein. The sample holds 70,000 to 95,000 distinct CDR3 sequences, 17% seen once. CDR1 is MNHNS, CDR2 SASEGT, per germline. This CDR3 region has 16 residues. With V trimmed by 0 bases and J by 7 bases, 11 bases remained unmatched. The clonotype was recovered from a woman in her thirties or forties in good health. The chain is built from TRBV6-1 and TRBJ2-7, with 8 bases aligning to TRBD2. What was sequenced was PBMCs. CDR3 loop: CASSEARGEGSGEQYF. The CDR3, as DNA: TGTGCCAGCAGTGAAGCGCGGGGGGAGGGGTCGGGTGAGCAGTACTTC.